The 26 T cell receptor beta chains listed next were all sequenced from one sample in a study of blood T cell repertoires in COVID-19. The repertoire was sequenced with immunoSEQ multiplex PCR; TCRdb's copy has only in-frame clones and lacks some. The sample lists about 280,000 clones, over 75% occurring once. The sequencing input was peripheral blood. These TCRs come from a human donor in a cohort sampled during active COVID-19.

The rearrangement links TRBV7-9 to TRBJ1-5; no reliable D call. V lost 3 bases and J lost 6, with 9 bases in between. The CDR3 has 13 amino acids. Looked up from germline, CDR1 is SEHNR and CDR2 is FQNEAQ (reference sequence). Here the CDR3 DNA reads TGTGCCAGCAGCTTCAACGCGGGTCAGCCCCAGCATTTT. Its protein is CASSFNAGQPQHF.

CDR3 region: CASSQDWDNEQFF. The CDR3 coding sequence is TGTGCCAGCAGCCAGGACTGGGACAATGAGCAGTTCTTC. This rearrangement joins TRBV5-4 to TRBJ2-1; perhaps TRBD2 as D (5 bases). The CDR3 runs 13 residues. The V end was cut by 4 bases, the J end by 5 bases, with 10 bases between. Germline V gene lookup returns CDR1 SGHNT and CDR2 YYREEE (reference sequence).

This clone was counted a single time. The chain employs TRBV5-4 and TRBJ1-2; D is perhaps TRBD1 (6 bases). The germline V gene has CDR1 SGHNT and CDR2 YYREEE (reference sequence). Trimming cost V 3 bases and J 10 bases, with 19 bases left between them. The CDR3 contains 14 residues. The CDR3 DNA reads as TGTGCCAGCAGCTATGACCGGACAGCGGTCCTCTACACCTTC. Its translation: CASSYDRTAVLYTF. Variable domain in full (rest from reference TRBV5-4 and TRBJ1-2): ETGVTQSPTHLIKTRGQQVTLRCSSQSGHNTVSWYQQALGQGPQFIFQYYREEENGRGNFPPRFSGLQFPNYSSELNVNALELDDSALYLCASSYDRTAVLYTFGSGTRLTVV.

The chain employs TRBV20-1 and TRBJ2-7, with 8 bases lining up with TRBD2. The CDR3 consists of 15 residues. Losses at the gene ends were 3 bases for V and 0 bases for J; bases not matched to a gene: 7. Germline V gene sequence: CDR1 DFQATT, CDR2 SNEGSKA (reference sequence). The CDR3: CSASLGSGTSYEQYF. DNA for the CDR3: TGCAGTGCTAGTTTGGGTAGCGGGACCTCCTACGAGCAGTACTTC.

The chain is built from TRBV7-9 and TRBJ2-7; 8 bases align to TRBD1. The J segment lost 3 bases and the V segment lost 5 bases, leaving 12 bases of the junction unmatched. This CDR3 is built from 16 residues. Germline V gene data show CDR1 as SEHNR and CDR2 as FQNEAQ (reference sequence). Here the CDR3 DNA reads TGTGCCAGCAGCGACACAACGGGACAGGAGCTCTACGAGCAGTACTTC. Protein product: CASSDTTGQELYEQYF.

This clone turned up a few times. V usage is TRBV4-3 and J usage is TRBJ2-3; TRBD2 aligns across 10 bases. Trimming took 2 bases from V and 4 from J; bases not matched to a gene: 6. CDR3 length equals 16 residues. From germline, CDR1 is LGHNA and CDR2 YSLEER. This CDR3 is CASSQMALAGSDTQYF. The CDR3 DNA follows: TGCGCCAGCAGCCAAATGGCACTAGCGGGATCAGATACGCAGTATTTT.

V is TRBV5-1 and J is TRBJ1-3; D is unresolved. The CDR3 runs to 14 residues. Germline CDR1 reads SGHRS; CDR2 reads YFSETQ. V dropped 4 bases and J dropped 1 base, with 9 bases sitting between them. CDR3 coding DNA: TGCGCCAGCAGCCCACAGCCTTCTGGAAACACCATATATTTT. As protein: CASSPQPSGNTIYF.

The chain employs TRBV7-2 and TRBJ2-1, with TRBD2 matching 7 bases. Trimming at V came to 5 bases and at J to 2 bases, leaving 6 bases not matched to a gene. The germline gives CDR1 SGHTA, CDR2 FQGNSA. The CDR3 spans 15 residues. The CDR3 loop reads CASSGTGTTYNEQFF. The CDR3 DNA reads as TGTGCCAGCAGCGGGACCGGGACTACCTACAATGAGCAGTTCTTC.

There are a few counts of this clone. The chain has TRBV6-5 and TRBJ1-2, with 10 bases lining up with TRBD1. V was clipped by 6 bases and J by 6 bases; unmatched bases: 7. CDR3 length: 14 residues. The germline gives CDR1 MNHEY, CDR2 SVGAGI. Written as DNA, the CDR3 is TGTGCCAGCAGGTTTCTTGGACAGGGGGATGGCTACACCTTC. Its protein product is CASRFLGQGDGYTF.

CDR3 residues: CASSLAGTFGGNEQFF. For the CDR3, the DNA is TGTGCCAGCAGCCTGGCCGGAACCTTCGGGGGAAATGAGCAGTTCTTC. This chain uses TRBV5-4 with TRBJ2-1; D might be TRBD2 (6 bases). Germline loops: CDR1 SGHNT, CDR2 YYREEE (reference sequence). The CDR3 sequence is 16 residues long. Trimming left V 4 bases short and J 7 bases short, with 21 bases between.

V usage is TRBV24-1 and J usage is TRBJ1-4, with D hard to call. The CDR3 has 15 amino acids. CDR1 is KGHDR and CDR2 is SFDVKD in the germline V gene. The V and J ends lost 7 bases and 8 bases respectively, with 19 bases between them. CDR3 nucleotides: TGTGCCACCAGCGCCCCGGTCGGGAGAGGGGAAAAACTGTTTTTT. Amino acids: CATSAPVGRGEKLFF.

This clone appeared once. This chain links TRBV19 with TRBJ2-1, with D possibly matching TRBD2 (5 bases). CDR1 and CDR2 from the germline V gene are LNHDA and SQIVND (reference sequence). The V and J ends lost 7 bases and 0 bases respectively, with 10 bases between them. There are 14 residues in the CDR3. The chain's CDR3 is CASMIRGSYNEQFF. CDR3 DNA: TGTGCCAGTATGATCCGGGGCTCCTACAATGAGCAGTTCTTC.

The rearrangement links TRBV4-3 to TRBJ2-3, with D perhaps matching TRBD2 (5 bases). The V end was cut by 1 base, the J end by 2 bases, with 16 bases between. Germline V gene lookup returns CDR1 LGHNA and CDR2 YSLEER. CDR3 length: 17 amino acids. CDR3 DNA: TGCGCCAGCAGCCAAGCCCAGAGGGCGGTAGCCACAGATACGCAGTATTTT. It yields the protein CASSQAQRAVATDTQYF.

The rearrangement links TRBV27 to TRBJ2-5, with unresolved D. Germline values: CDR1 MNHEY, CDR2 SMNVEV (reference sequence). The CDR3 length is 15 residues. V lost 0 bases, J lost 4 bases, and 12 bases lay in between. DNA for the CDR3: TGTGCCAGCAGTTTATCAGGTGGATCGGGAGAGACCCAGTACTTC. It specifies CASSLSGGSGETQYF.

The chain recombines TRBV6-5 with TRBJ2-3, with D unclear. V gave up 2 bases and J gave up 6 bases, with 12 bases separating them. Germline CDR1 and CDR2: MNHEY and SVGAGI. This CDR3 is built from 14 residues. CDR3 nucleotides: TGTGCCAGCAGTTACATGGCGGCCCCCGATACGCAGTATTTT. It translates to CASSYMAAPDTQYF.

V gene TRBV6-5 combines with J gene TRBJ2-3, with TRBD1 matching 8 bases. This CDR3 contains 14 residues. The germline gives CDR1 MNHEY, CDR2 SVGAGI. V was clipped by 6 bases and J by 6 bases; unmatched bases: 8. The CDR3 coding sequence is TGTGCCAGCAGCCTTGACAGGGGCAGGGATACGCAGTATTTT. Translated: CASSLDRGRDTQYF.

This clone was seen once. The V call is TRBV5-1, the J call TRBJ2-5, with TRBD2 matching over 9 bases. The CDR3 is 17 amino acids. The V gene's germline CDR1 is SGHRS and CDR2 YFSETQ. The V segment lost 3 bases and the J segment 1 base; nucleotides outside the gene matches: 10. The CDR3 region is CASSSNPWREGQETQYF. The DNA of the CDR3 is TGCGCCAGCAGCTCAAACCCCTGGCGGGAGGGCCAAGAGACCCAGTACTTC.

This clone has only a few counts. The rearrangement links TRBV4-2 to TRBJ2-7; maybe TRBD1 (6 bases). This CDR3 has 15 amino acids. Germline V lookup: CDR1 LGHNA, CDR2 YNFKEQ. The V and J ends lost 4 bases and 1 base respectively, with 14 bases between them. The CDR3 loop is CASSPPAGASYEQYF. CDR3 in DNA: TGTGCCAGCAGCCCCCCGGCAGGGGCATCCTACGAGCAGTACTTC.

The genes are TRBV29-1 and TRBJ2-2; 11 bases are shared with TRBD2. The CDR3 is 14 amino acids. V shed 5 bases and J 5 bases; nucleotides not matched to a gene: 4. The V gene's germline CDR1 is SQVTM and CDR2 ANQGSEA. Written as DNA, the CDR3 is TGCAGCGTTCAAACTAGCGGGAGTACCGGGGAGCTGTTTTTT. Translated, it gives CSVQTSGSTGELFF.

The chain has TRBV5-1 and TRBJ2-1; a weak D match, TRBD1 (6 bases). This CDR3 has 14 amino acids. The germline CDR1 and CDR2 sequences are SGHRS and YFSETQ. The V gene lost 4 bases and the J gene lost 7 bases, with 15 bases spanning the gap. The CDR3 protein is CASSVGQQFNEQFF. CDR3 DNA sequence: TGCGCCAGCAGCGTTGGACAGCAATTTAATGAGCAGTTCTTC. Based on the CDR3 plus reference TRBV5-1 and TRBJ2-1, the full variable domain is KAGVTQTPRYLIKTRGQQVTLSCSPISGHRSVSWYQQTPGQGLQFLFEYFSETQRNKGNFPGRFSGRQFSNSRSEMNVSTLELGDSALYLCASSVGQQFNEQFFGPGTRLTVL.

The chain joins TRBV10-3 to TRBJ2-7, with 9 bases aligning to TRBD1. V was clipped by 5 bases and J by 4 bases; unmatched bases: 3. CDR1 is ENHRY and CDR2 is SYGVKD in the germline V gene. The CDR3 has 13 residues. The CDR3 loop is CAISTGQGYEQYF. Written as DNA, the CDR3 is TGTGCCATCAGTACGGGACAGGGATACGAGCAGTACTTC.

V and J are TRBV18 and TRBJ2-5; D call uncertain. V was pared by 3 bases and J by 1 base, with 9 bases between. CDR3 length: 14 amino acids. Germline assignment: CDR1 KGHSH and CDR2 LQKENI. For the CDR3, the DNA is TGTGCCAGCTCACCGACACTTTCCCAAGAGACCCAGTACTTC. Translating it yields CASSPTLSQETQYF.

This rearrangement joins TRBV19 to TRBJ2-3; D gene uncertain. CDR3 size: 13 residues. The germline V and J ends were trimmed by 1 base and 5 bases, with 7 bases remaining between them. The germline CDR1 and CDR2 sequences are LNHDA and SQIVND (reference sequence). The CDR3 DNA sequence: TGTGCCAGTAGTATAGCCCCGGTAGATACGCAGTATTTT. This encodes CASSIAPVDTQYF.

This CDR3 reads CASREGTNEKLFF. The CDR3 nucleotides are TGCGCCAGCAGGGAGGGGACTAATGAAAAACTGTTTTTT. The J gene is TRBJ1-4, the V gene TRBV5-1, with D possibly being TRBD1 (5 bases). Germline V gives CDR1 SGHRS, CDR2 YFSETQ. Between the trimmed V and J ends, which lost 5 bases and 2 bases, there was a span of 7 bases. This CDR3 contains 13 residues.

This clone was counted between two and nine times. CDR3 in amino acids: CASSLQHRGRVNEQFF. The CDR3 DNA reads as TGTGCCAGCAGCTTACAGCACAGGGGCCGCGTCAATGAGCAGTTCTTC. This chain connects TRBV11-2 to TRBJ2-1; TRBD1 matches at 7 bases. Germline trimming cut 2 bases from V and 6 bases from J; bases unmatched to any gene: 10. Looked up from germline, CDR1 is SGHAT and CDR2 is FQNNGV. CDR3 length equals 16 residues.

DNA of the CDR3: TGTGCCAGCAGAACCGGGACAGGGACTAACTATGGCTACACCTTC. Encoded protein: CASRTGTGTNYGYTF. The V gene is TRBV6-5, the J gene TRBJ1-2; the match to TRBD1 covers 9 bases. V lost 6 bases and J lost 0; bases outside the gene matches: 5. The CDR3 contains 15 residues. CDR1 is MNHEY and CDR2 is SVGAGI in the germline V gene.